Listed below are T cell receptor beta chains from one sample, sequenced in a study of CD8 T cells in ankylosing spondylitis. One entry per CDR3 protein, called by TCRdb with MiXCR from the 5' RACE reads. The repertoire holds under 300,000 distinct CDR3 sequences, roughly a tenth seen once, with less than 3% in the top ten. Input material: blood, either unsorted or a sorted T cell fraction (not recorded which). These receptors all stem from a male donor with ankylosing spondylitis or in good health (not recorded which). Both conserved end residues are part of each CDR3. The order of the fields is D gene, J gene, clone size, V gene, CDR3 DNA, CDR3 protein. A D gene is named only where the DNA matches it firmly. Clone size is stated in some rows and not others, as once, few, many or a class when expanded.

TRBD1	TRBJ2-5	many	TRBV2	TGTGCCAGCAAACCACAACAGGGGGGTGGAGAGACCCAGTACTTC	CASKPQQGGGETQYF
NA	TRBJ2-7	many	TRBV7-2	TGTGCCAGCAGCCCCAGGGGGGGGGCGGGTTACGAGCAGTACTTC	CASSPRGGAGYEQYF
NA	TRBJ1-2	many	TRBV4-2	TGTGCCAGCAGCCAAGAAAGGGGAGGGGGCTATGGCTACACCTTC	CASSQERGGGYGYTF
NA	TRBJ2-4	few	TRBV20-1	TGCAGTGCTAGAGATCCGTTTACCTCAGGGGCGCGGGCCAAAAACATTCAGTACTTC	CSARDPFTSGARAKNIQYF
NA	TRBJ2-1	many	TRBV20-1	TGCAGTGCTAGAGCTTACAGGGCTAGCGGAACCTACAATGAGCAGTTCTTC	CSARAYRASGTYNEQFF
TRBD1	TRBJ1-1	NA	TRBV7-2	TGTGCCAGCGGTACTCCAGACAGGGGCGCTGAAGCTTTCTTT	CASGTPDRGAEAFF
NA	TRBJ1-1	many	TRBV20-1	TGCAGTGCTGGGGCCGTTGGCGGGAACACTGAAGCTTTCTTT	CSAGAVGGNTEAFF
TRBD2	TRBJ2-5	many	TRBV20-1	TGCAGTGCTAGTTTTTCTAGCGGGAGACAGACCCAGTACTTC	CSASFSSGRQTQYF
NA	TRBJ2-1	NA	TRBV20-1	TGCAGTGCTACGCCCCCTTTGCGGGGGCACTCCTACAATGAGCAGTTCTTC	CSATPPLRGHSYNEQFF
NA	TRBJ2-1	many	TRBV14	TGTGCCAGCAGCCACTCGTACAATGAGCAGTTCTTC	CASSHSYNEQFF
NA	TRBJ1-2	NA	TRBV3-1	TGTGCCAGCAGCCGCGAAGGCTACAGGATTGGATATCAGAACTATGGCTACACCTTC	CASSREGYRIGYQNYGYTF
TRBD2	TRBJ2-5	many	TRBV3-1	TGTGCCAGCAGCCCCAAACACCGGACTAGCGGGGGGATGGAGACCCAGTACTTC	CASSPKHRTSGGMETQYF
NA	TRBJ2-3	many	TRBV9	TGTGCCAGCAGCGTTAGAGGGAGCACAGATATGCAGTATTTT	CASSVRGSTDMQYF
NA	TRBJ1-2	many	TRBV5-1	TGCGCCAGCAGCTTGGCCTACAGGGATGGCTACACCTTC	CASSLAYRDGYTF
NA	TRBJ2-7	NA	TRBV10-2	TGCGCCAGCAGTGAGGGGGCTTCGAGGCAGTACTTC	CASSEGASRQYF
TRBD2	TRBJ2-3	many	TRBV4-2	TGTGCCAGCAGCCATAGCGGGGAGGATACGCAGTATTTT	CASSHSGEDTQYF
NA	TRBJ2-6	few	TRBV2	TGTGCCAGCAGTGAGATAGGAGGGAGGGGGGCCAACGTCCTGACTTTC	CASSEIGGRGANVLTF
TRBD2	TRBJ2-4	many	TRBV11-2	TGTGCCAGCAGCCATTCTAGCGGGAGCCAAAACATTCAGTACTTC	CASSHSSGSQNIQYF
NA	TRBJ2-1	few	TRBV30	TGTGCCGGTCACAGGGATGAGCAGTTCTTC	CAGHRDEQFF
NA	TRBJ2-7	many	TRBV5-5	TGTGCCAGCAGCGCCACCGACTGGGGACTGGGGCAGTACTTC	CASSATDWGLGQYF
NA	TRBJ1-6	many	TRBV21-1	TGTGCCAGCAGCAAAGAAGACAGGGGCTCCTATAATTCACCCCTCCACTTT	CASSKEDRGSYNSPLHF
TRBD1	TRBJ1-1	many	TRBV5-1	TGCGCCAGCAGCTTCCCTGACAGGGACACTGAAGCTTTCTTT	CASSFPDRDTEAFF
NA	TRBJ2-1	NA	TRBV10-3	TGTGCCATCAGTGAGTCCGGGAATGGGCAGTTCTTC	CAISESGNGQFF
NA	TRBJ2-2	NA	TRBV21-1	TGTGCCAGCAGCAAAGTGGAAAGGCGGACCGGGGAGCTGTTTTTT	CASSKVERRTGELFF
NA	TRBJ2-4	NA	TRBV5-2	TGTGCCATGGGCCCGGGGCTCACCAAAAACATTCAGTACTTC	CAMGPGLTKNIQYF
NA	TRBJ2-5	many	TRBV29-1	TGCAGCGTTGGGTTTTCGTTGGCCCGTGAGACCCAGTACTTC	CSVGFSLARETQYF
TRBD1	TRBJ1-5	few	TRBV10-3	TGTGCCACAAGGACAGGGGATGGAAGCAATCAGCCCCAGCATTTT	CATRTGDGSNQPQHF
NA	TRBJ1-5	few	TRBV27	TGTGCCAGCAGTTTATTACCCCGAGGGGTCTATAGCAATCAGCCCCAGCATTTT	CASSLLPRGVYSNQPQHF
TRBD2	TRBJ2-3	NA	TRBV25-1	TGTGCCAGCAGTGAACCCGGGGGGTCCACAGATACGCAGTATTTT	CASSEPGGSTDTQYF
NA	TRBJ1-2	many	TRBV5-1	TGCGCCAGCAGCACCGGTGGACAGTCCCTTTTCGGGGATGGCTACACCTTC	CASSTGGQSLFGDGYTF
NA	TRBJ1-2	NA	TRBV6-1	TGTGCCAGCAGCCAGCTGACAATCAACTATGGCTACACCTTC	CASSQLTINYGYTF
NA	TRBJ2-3	NA	TRBV20-1	TGCAGTGCTAGCCTTACAGATACGCAGTATTTT	CSASLTDTQYF
NA	TRBJ1-6	many	TRBV3-1	TGTGCCAGCAGCCAAGGAGGGTCCCTCCACTTT	CASSQGGSLHF
NA	TRBJ2-7	many	TRBV12-3/TRBV12-4	TGTGCCAGCAGTTTTGCGGGCGGGGGCAGCTCCTACGAGCAGTACTTC	CASSFAGGGSSYEQYF
NA	TRBJ2-3	few	TRBV7-2	TGTGCCAGCAGCTTACGGCTTGGTAACACAGATACGCAGTATTTT	CASSLRLGNTDTQYF
NA	TRBJ2-3	many	TRBV6-8	TGTGCCAGCAGTTACCGGACGTCCAAGTTTCGTGATACGCAGTATTTT	CASSYRTSKFRDTQYF
NA	TRBJ2-7	many	TRBV5-1	TGCGCCAGCAGCGGACTAATTAGCGGACTCGCCTACGAGCAGTACTTC	CASSGLISGLAYEQYF
TRBD1	TRBJ2-7	few	TRBV13	TGTGCCAGCAGCTGGGGACAGGACAGTTCCTACGAGCAGTACTTC	CASSWGQDSSYEQYF
TRBD2	TRBJ2-1	many	TRBV20-1	TGCAGTGCTACCAAACTAGCGGGAGGGGGTAATGAGCAGTTCTTC	CSATKLAGGGNEQFF
NA	TRBJ2-7	NA	TRBV30	TGTGCCTGGAGTCCGTGGGGAGGTTACTACGAGCAGTACTTC	CAWSPWGGYYEQYF
NA	TRBJ2-7	many	TRBV12-3/TRBV12-4	TGTGCCAGCAGTTTAATTGGTGGTGTCTCTTACTACGAGCAGTACTTC	CASSLIGGVSYYEQYF
TRBD1	TRBJ2-7	NA	TRBV6-1	TGTGCCAGCAGTGAACCACAGGGGACCGGGCAGTACTTC	CASSEPQGTGQYF
NA	TRBJ2-5	many	TRBV5-1	TGCGCCAGCAGCCCCGAGTACCAAGAGACCCAGTACTTC	CASSPEYQETQYF
NA	TRBJ2-3	many	TRBV7-2	TGTGCCAGCAGCTTCTATGGGGGAAGCACAGATACGCAGTATTTT	CASSFYGGSTDTQYF
NA	TRBJ2-7	NA	TRBV30	TGTGCCTGGAGCCCTGGACAGATCGCCGAGCAGTACTTC	CAWSPGQIAEQYF
NA	TRBJ1-1	few	TRBV18	TGTGCCAGCTCACCCAAGGAGATGAACACTGAAGCTTTCTTT	CASSPKEMNTEAFF
NA	TRBJ2-2	NA	TRBV6-2/TRBV6-3	TGTGCCAGCAGTTACTTAAAGCGGGCCCCGAACACCGGGGAGCTGTTTTTT	CASSYLKRAPNTGELFF
NA	TRBJ1-2	many	TRBV4-1	TGCGCCAGCAGCTTAGAGGCAGGGGACTATGGCTACACCTTC	CASSLEAGDYGYTF
TRBD1	TRBJ1-3	many	TRBV4-2	TGTGCCAGCAGCCACACCCCCTCGGACAGGGGGTCACTCTCTGGAAACACCATATATTTT	CASSHTPSDRGSLSGNTIYF
NA	TRBJ1-2	many	TRBV29-1	TGCAGCGTTGATGATAACGGCAGAAATGAATACTTC	CSVDDNGRNEYF